These 25 T cell receptor beta chains originate from one sample sequenced in a study of T cells expressing NK-cell markers. TCRdb re-called the 5' RACE reads and gives one entry per CDR3 protein, without DNA. Recorded for this sample: about 550,000 distinct CDR3 sequences. Sample: blood T cells: a sorted CD56 or NKG2C T cell subset, CD4+ or CD8+ T cells, or bulk PBMC T cells (not recorded which). The receptor set was obtained from a man aged 18-30 years in good health.

The chain joins TRBV27 to TRBJ2-2; TCRdb calls TRBD1, which cannot be checked without DNA. Germline assignment: CDR1 MNHEY and CDR2 SMNVEV (reference sequence). The CDR3 covers 16 residues. This chain's CDR3 is CASSLGGGSPTGELFF.

The V call is TRBV29-1, the J call TRBJ2-2. CDR1 and CDR2 from the germline V gene are SQVTM and ANQGSEA. This CDR3 has 14 amino acids. Here the CDR3 reads CSVYWAENTGELFF.

V is TRBV11-2 and J is TRBJ1-1; TCRdb's D call, TRBD1, is unchecked because there is no DNA. Germline CDR1 reads SGHAT; CDR2 reads FQNNGV. The CDR3 has 17 residues. CDR3 in amino acids: CASSLVGTEIKNTEAFF.

J is TRBJ2-2 and V is TRBV19; no DNA is available, so the TRBD2 call from TCRdb remains unchecked. The germline CDR1 and CDR2 sequences are LNHDA and SQIVND (reference sequence). This CDR3 is built from 15 residues. The CDR3 sequence is CASSIDQAGTGELFF.

The V call is TRBV3-1, the J call TRBJ2-1; the TCRdb call, TRBD2, lacks DNA for checking. This CDR3 contains 16 residues. Germline assignment: CDR1 LGHDT and CDR2 YNNKEL (reference sequence). The CDR3 is CASSQAGGTGNNEQFF.

This rearrangement joins TRBV12-3 or TRBV12-4 to TRBJ2-2. The CDR3 contains 14 residues. The CDR3 spells CASSLAEQVRELFF.

The chain is built from TRBV10-3 and TRBJ2-5. CDR1 is ENHRY and CDR2 is SYGVKD in the germline V gene. The CDR3 contains 15 residues. The chain's CDR3 is CAISESGKSWETQYF.

V and J are TRBV6-5 and TRBJ2-1; the D call from TCRdb, TRBD1, cannot be confirmed without DNA. The CDR3 loop spans 17 amino acids. The germline V gene encodes CDR1 MNHEY and CDR2 SVGAGI. CDR3 protein: CASSYMSGRDAYNEQFF.

The chain recombines TRBV6-5 with TRBJ1-1. Germline V CDR1 and CDR2: MNHEY, SVGAGI. CDR3 size: 16 residues. CDR3 loop: CASSYSHMDEDTEAFF.

The rearrangement links TRBV5-6 to TRBJ2-1; TCRdb picks TRBD2, but there is no DNA to check that call. This CDR3 is 17 amino acids long. CDR1 is SGHDT, CDR2 YYEEEE, per germline. The CDR3 sequence: CASSLFPSLAGANEQFF.

The chain carries TRBV27 and TRBJ2-7; TCRdb names TRBD1, which stays unverified in the absence of DNA. CDR3 length equals 15 residues. Germline CDR1 MNHEY, CDR2 SMNVEV (reference sequence). This CDR3 reads CASSSFGTSSYEQYF.

The chain links TRBV27 to TRBJ2-1; TCRdb outputs TRBD1, but without DNA this stays unchecked. The CDR3 sequence is 17 residues long. Germline CDR1 reads MNHEY; CDR2 reads SMNVEV (reference sequence). This CDR3 reads CASSFISVGQGYVEQFF.

The chain employs TRBV12-3 or TRBV12-4 and TRBJ2-5. This CDR3 is built from 13 residues. The CDR3 sequence: CASSFSAQETQYF.

The chain combines TRBV20-1 with TRBJ2-1; lacking DNA, the TRBD2 call made by TCRdb goes unchecked. Germline lookup yields CDR1 DFQATT and CDR2 SNEGSKA (reference sequence). The CDR3 consists of 17 residues. The chain's CDR3 is CSARDGRLAGEKNEQFF.

The chain joins TRBV2 to TRBJ2-7. This CDR3 has 15 residues. Germline V lookup: CDR1 SNHLY, CDR2 FYNNEI. CDR3 residues: CASSEAWVNAYEQYF.

The chain is built from TRBV5-5 and TRBJ2-6. The CDR3 consists of 15 residues. Looked up from germline, CDR1 is SGHKS and CDR2 is YYEKEE (reference sequence). CDR3 residues: CASSSSLIGANVLTF.

The V call is TRBV4-2, the J call TRBJ2-7; without DNA, the TCRdb call of TRBD2 cannot be checked. Germline V gene sequence: CDR1 LGHNA, CDR2 YNFKEQ. This CDR3 has 17 amino acids. This CDR3 is CASSQEDTRGGPYEQYF.

V usage is TRBV6-1 and J usage is TRBJ1-2; the TRBD1 assignment by TCRdb is unverifiable without DNA. Germline loops: CDR1 MNHNS, CDR2 SASEGT. CDR3 length: 14 amino acids. The chain's CDR3 is CASSPRGTGDGYTF.

V usage is TRBV7-2 and J usage is TRBJ2-3; lacking DNA, the TRBD1 call made by TCRdb goes unchecked. Per germline, CDR1 SGHTA and CDR2 FQGNSA. The CDR3 has 15 amino acids. The CDR3 spells CASSLGVGAGDTQYF.

CDR3 region: CASSPDTGMSFF. This chain joins TRBV7-9 and TRBJ2-1; checking the TCRdb D call of TRBD1 is not possible without DNA. Germline V CDR1 and CDR2: SEHNR, FQNEAQ (reference sequence). This CDR3 comprises 12 residues.

The rearrangement uses TRBV29-1 and TRBJ2-5; TCRdb lists TRBD1, though no DNA is available to test this call. The CDR3 has 11 residues. The germline gives CDR1 SQVTM, CDR2 ANQGSEA. The CDR3 sequence is CSVSPGETQYF.

The V call is TRBV4-2, the J call TRBJ2-2; there is no DNA to check the TCRdb D call of TRBD2. CDR1 and CDR2 (germline): LGHNA, YNFKEQ. The CDR3 extends over 17 amino acids. The CDR3 reads CASSQNAASGNTGELFF.

The chain links TRBV27 to TRBJ2-6. Germline V gene lookup returns CDR1 MNHEY and CDR2 SMNVEV (reference sequence). The CDR3 runs 14 residues. The CDR3 loop is CASSGRSRANVLTF.

V is TRBV28 and J is TRBJ2-7; TCRdb calls TRBD2, which cannot be checked without DNA. This CDR3 spans 15 amino acids. CDR1 and CDR2 (germline): MDHEN, SYDVKM. The CDR3 reads CASSSQREGRDEQYF.

The V call is TRBV29-1, the J call TRBJ2-3; TCRdb gives TRBD2 as the D gene, but with no DNA this cannot be confirmed. Looked up from germline, CDR1 is SQVTM and CDR2 is ANQGSEA. CDR3 size: 13 residues. CDR3 loop: CSVGPGTGDTQYF.